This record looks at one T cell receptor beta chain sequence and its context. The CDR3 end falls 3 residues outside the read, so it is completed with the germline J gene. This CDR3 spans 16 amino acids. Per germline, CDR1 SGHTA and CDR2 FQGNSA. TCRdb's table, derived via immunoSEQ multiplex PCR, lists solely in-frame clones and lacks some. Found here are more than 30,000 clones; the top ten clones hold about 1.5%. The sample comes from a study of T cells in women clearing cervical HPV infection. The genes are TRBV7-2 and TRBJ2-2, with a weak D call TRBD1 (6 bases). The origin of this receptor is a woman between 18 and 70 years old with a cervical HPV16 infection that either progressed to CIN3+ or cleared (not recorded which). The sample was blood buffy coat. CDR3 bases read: TGTGCCAGCAGCTTAGCCCGGGACACTAGTAATTCACCG. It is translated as CASSLARDTSNSP. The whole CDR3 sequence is CASSLARDTSNSPLFF.